This T cell receptor beta chain was captured in a study of OX40 agonist ivuxolimab in advanced cancers. The wider study: Patients enrolled in dose escalation were diagnosed with hepatocellular carcinoma, melanoma, renal cell or head and neck cancer.

Study-level findings and limits: Among the lowest peripheral clonal expansion occurred in 0.1-3.0 mg/kg partial responders. Part of the nonresponder group also had normalized T-cell clonal expansion that was low. CD8+ T cells were the subset that, on average, had more expanded clones than CD4+.

As to this clone: Its antigen is unknown.

The CDR3 contains 13 residues. CDR1 and CDR2 (germline): MNHEY, SVGAGI. J was trimmed by 4 bases and V by 5 bases; bases with no gene match: 3. The data were produced by immunoSEQ multiplex PCR, yet TCRdb's version contains in-frame clones alone and is incomplete. This repertoire shows over 50,000 clones, 75% to 85% found once; its top ten account for around 0.7%. V and J are TRBV6-5 and TRBJ2-5; 8 bases map to TRBD2. The sample was CD4+ or CD8+ T cells sorted from blood, taken in a trial of the OX40 agonist ivuxolimab. This receptor was obtained from an adult with an advanced solid tumor such as melanoma, head and neck, liver or kidney cancer. CDR3 loop: CASSTGGTETQYF. The CDR3 region has the DNA TGTGCCAGCAGTACGGGGGGGACAGAGACCCAGTACTTC.